Each of the 26 T cell receptor beta chains below was sequenced from the same sample in a study of T cell clonotyping in hematopoietic cell transplantation. The protocol was immunoSEQ multiplex PCR, while the TCRdb copy is restricted to in-frame clones and leaves out a portion. Of 7,200 or so clones listed, approximately 90% are singletons. The sequencing used PBMCs, collected 30 days after allogeneic stem cell transplant. These receptors all come from a female patient aged 50-59 years who had an allogeneic stem cell transplant from an unrelated donor, so the T cells may come from the graft donor. Some clones in this sample may be carry-over from other donors' samples.

The chain is built from TRBV10-3 and TRBJ2-7, with D tentatively TRBD1 or TRBD2 (7 bases each). The V end was cut by 3 bases, the J end by 4 bases, with 13 bases between. CDR3 length: 14 residues. Germline CDR1 is ENHRY and CDR2 is SYGVKD. CDR3 bases: TGTGCCATCAGTGAAGGCAGGGGGGGATACGAGCAGTACTTC. This codes for CAISEGRGGYEQYF.

The chain combines TRBV5-4 with TRBJ2-1; 8 bases map to TRBD2. J was trimmed by 1 base and V by 0 bases; bases with no gene match: 12. Germline-derived CDR1 and CDR2 are SGHNT and YYREEE (reference sequence). The CDR3 runs 19 residues. CDR3 sequence reads: CASSLAAGAGGGSYNEQFF. CDR3 DNA: TGTGCCAGCAGCTTGGCGGCTGGGGCGGGGGGCGGATCCTACAATGAGCAGTTCTTC.

V is TRBV5-6 and J is TRBJ2-7; D is unresolved. Germline V CDR1 and CDR2: SGHDT, YYEEEE. CDR3 size: 15 residues. Trimming removed 1 base at V and 1 base at J, with 12 bases between. CDR3 in amino acids: CASSLQRAGSYEQYV. The CDR3 DNA follows: TGTGCCAGCAGCTTGCAGCGAGCCGGGTCCTACGAGCAGTACGTC.

This clone has just one count. The chain links TRBV23-1 to TRBJ2-3, with D unresolved. TRBV23-1 is given ORF status, its function remaining uncertain. Trimming removed 1 base at V and 5 bases at J, with 10 bases between. This CDR3 has 14 residues. The CDR3 bases are TGCGCCAGCAGTCAATTTCCGGCAGGAGATACGCAGTATTTT. This gives the protein CASSQFPAGDTQYF.

J is TRBJ2-3 and V is TRBV5-4; perhaps TRBD1 as D (5 bases). The V end lost 0 bases, the J end lost 3 bases, and 5 bases lay between the germline ends. Germline V gene sequence: CDR1 SGHNT, CDR2 YYREEE (reference sequence). This CDR3 is 13 amino acids long. CDR3 nucleotide sequence: TGTGCCAGCAGCTTGGACAGGACAGATACGCAGTATTTT. Protein: CASSLDRTDTQYF.

The chain employs TRBV7-3 and TRBJ2-3; weak D call: TRBD2 (6 bases). Trimming shortened V by 8 bases and J by 6 bases, and 15 bases separated the two germline ends. The CDR3 runs 13 residues. Germline assignment: CDR1 SGHTA and CDR2 FQGTGA. DNA for the CDR3: TGTGCCAGCTCATTGGGAGGAGAGGATACGCAGTATTTT. As protein: CASSLGGEDTQYF.

The J gene is TRBJ2-2, the V gene TRBV7-7; TRBD1 matches 11 bases. The CDR3 extends over 14 amino acids. Germline V lookup: CDR1 SSHAT, CDR2 FNYEAQ (reference sequence). The ends lost 10 bases at V and 3 bases at J; junction bases unmatched: 4. The CDR3 coding sequence is TGTGCCATTGGACAGGGGGCGTACACCGGGGAGCTGTTTTTT. Protein sequence: CAIGQGAYTGELFF.

J is TRBJ1-2 and V is TRBV29-1; D not certain. This CDR3 has 12 amino acids. The germline CDR1 and CDR2 sequences are SQVTM and ANQGSEA. With 8 bases removed from V and 1 base from J, the gap between germline ends came to 11 bases. The CDR3 DNA sequence: TGCAGCACTCGGCCAGATAACTATGGCTACACCTTC. Its translation is CSTRPDNYGYTF.

The V gene is TRBV4-1, the J gene TRBJ2-2, with D unresolved. V was shortened by 4 bases and J by 5 bases, with 8 bases between the two germline ends. CDR1 and CDR2 (germline): MGHRA, YSYEKL. The CDR3 totals 13 residues. The CDR3 nucleotides are TGCGCCAGCAGCCCTTTGGAAACCGGGGAGCTGTTTTTT. Its protein is CASSPLETGELFF.

V and J are TRBV19 and TRBJ1-2, with unresolved D. Germline-derived CDR1 and CDR2 are LNHDA and SQIVND (reference sequence). The CDR3 has 14 amino acids. Trimming pared 0 bases from V and 3 bases from J, leaving 8 bases between. The CDR3, as DNA: TGTGCCAGTAGTATAGATCAGGTCCACTATGGCTACACCTTC. Its translation: CASSIDQVHYGYTF.

J is TRBJ1-5 and V is TRBV30; D not resolved. Germline V gene data show CDR1 as GTSNPN and CDR2 as SVGIG (reference sequence). V lost 5 bases, J lost 5 bases, and 7 bases lay in between. The CDR3 sequence is 11 residues long. CDR3 amino acids: CAWGEDQPQHF. CDR3 sequence (DNA): TGTGCCTGGGGGGAGGATCAGCCCCAGCATTTT. The variable domain in full, with the rest retrieved from reference TRBV30 and TRBJ1-5, is SQTIHQWPATLVQPVGSPLSLECTVEGTSNPNLYWYRQAAGRGLQLLFYSVGIGQISSEVPQNLSASRPQDRQFILSSKKLLLSDSGFYLCAWGEDQPQHFGDGTRLSIL.

The chain recombines TRBV2 with TRBJ2-2; D unclear. Germline CDR1 SNHLY, CDR2 FYNNEI. The CDR3 is 13 residues long. V was pared by 7 bases and J by 6 bases, with 12 bases between. CDR3 amino acids: CASTAGGSGELFF. The CDR3 DNA is TGTGCCAGCACCGCCGGCGGCTCCGGGGAGCTGTTTTTT.

V usage is TRBV9 and J usage is TRBJ2-1, with TRBD2 matching over 13 bases. CDR3 length: 18 residues. With 4 bases clipped from V and 5 bases from J, the junction kept 12 bases outside the gene matches. Germline V gene lookup returns CDR1 SGDLS and CDR2 YYNGEE. The CDR3 bases are TGTGCCAGCAGCACTCGCCCGGGACTAGCGGGGAGTAACAATGAGCAGTTCTTC. Encoded protein: CASSTRPGLAGSNNEQFF.

This chain uses TRBV15 with TRBJ2-3; D possibly corresponds to TRBD2 (5 bases). Germline V gene lookup returns CDR1 LNHNV and CDR2 YYDKDF (reference sequence). The CDR3 runs to 13 residues. With 5 bases removed from V and 3 bases from J, the gap between germline ends came to 9 bases. CDR3 protein: CATSPRVTDTQYF. In DNA, the CDR3 is TGTGCCACCAGCCCGAGGGTAACAGATACGCAGTATTTT.

The rearrangement uses TRBV30 and TRBJ1-2, with unresolved D. The CDR3 extends over 11 amino acids. The V gene's germline CDR1 is GTSNPN and CDR2 SVGIG (reference sequence). The ends were cut back, 2 bases at V and 4 bases at J, with 5 bases in the middle. CDR3 in amino acids: CAWSSPYGYTF. CDR3 DNA: TGTGCCTGGAGTAGTCCCTATGGCTACACCTTC.

The V call is TRBV4-1, the J call TRBJ2-7; 10 bases match TRBD2. The germline V gene encodes CDR1 MGHRA and CDR2 YSYEKL. CDR3 size: 15 residues. Trimming took 1 base from V and 3 from J; bases not matched to a gene: 3. This chain's CDR3 is CASSQGTSGLYEQYF. The CDR3 coding sequence is TGCGCCAGCAGCCAAGGGACTAGCGGCCTCTACGAGCAGTACTTC.

This chain links TRBV6-4 with TRBJ1-5; a weak D match, TRBD1 (6 bases). Germline CDR1 and CDR2: MRHNA and SNTAGT. CDR3 length: 14 residues. V lost 3 bases to trimming and J lost 6 bases, with 12 bases between them. The CDR3 region has the DNA TGTGCCAGCAGTGAACAGGGCGGGGGTCAGCCCCAGCATTTT. Its protein product is CASSEQGGGQPQHF.

The chain employs TRBV27 and TRBJ1-2, with 7 bases identical to TRBD1. With 5 bases clipped from V and 2 bases from J, the junction kept 17 bases outside the gene matches. Germline V lookup: CDR1 MNHEY, CDR2 SMNVEV (reference sequence). This CDR3 region has 18 residues. The CDR3 reads CASSRSNPWDRVNYGYTF. CDR3 coding DNA: TGTGCCAGCAGTCGATCAAACCCATGGGACAGAGTAAACTATGGCTACACCTTC.

V and J are TRBV14 and TRBJ1-3, with D hard to call. The CDR3 has 13 residues. The germline CDR1 and CDR2 sequences are SGHDN and FVKESK. The ends were cut back, 6 bases at V and 0 bases at J, with 6 bases in the middle. CDR3 loop: CASRPSSGNTIYF. CDR3 nucleotides: TGTGCCAGCAGACCGAGCTCTGGAAACACCATATATTTT.

This chain joins TRBV4-3 and TRBJ2-7; D remains unclear. The germline V gene encodes CDR1 LGHNA and CDR2 YSLEER. The V gene lost 0 bases and the J gene lost 4 bases, with 7 bases spanning the gap. The CDR3 sequence is 13 residues long. CDR3 nucleotide sequence: TGCGCCAGCAGCCAAGAACCCCAGTACGAGCAGTACTTC. This translates into CASSQEPQYEQYF.

This clone appeared a single time. The chain links TRBV10-3 to TRBJ2-5; 10 nucleotides line up with TRBD2. The junction had 9 bases not matched to a gene; V was cut back by 6 bases and J by 5 bases. Germline V gene data show CDR1 as ENHRY and CDR2 as SYGVKD. The CDR3 runs to 15 residues. Here the CDR3 DNA reads TGTGCCATCAGAGGTGCTAGCGGGAGTTGGGAGACCCAGTACTTC. Its translation is CAIRGASGSWETQYF.

J is TRBJ1-2 and V is TRBV5-6; D is unresolved. This CDR3 spans 14 amino acids. The V end was cut by 4 bases, the J end by 8 bases, with 18 bases between. Germline V gives CDR1 SGHDT, CDR2 YYEEEE. The CDR3 loop is CASSPFTDYLGYTF. The CDR3 nucleotides read TGTGCCAGCAGCCCTTTCACAGATTACCTGGGCTACACCTTC.

The chain is built from TRBV5-4 and TRBJ2-7, with D tentatively TRBD2 (6 bases). CDR1 is SGHNT, CDR2 YYREEE, per germline (reference sequence). The CDR3 has 17 amino acids. V lost 0 bases and J lost 4, with 20 bases in between. The CDR3 protein is CASSLGLGSGQAYEQYF. DNA for the CDR3: TGTGCCAGCAGCTTGGGACTTGGGAGCGGGCAGGCGTACGAGCAGTACTTC.

This rearrangement joins TRBV5-6 to TRBJ1-5; D unresolved. The V end lost 4 bases, the J end lost 2 bases, and 7 bases lay between the germline ends. The germline V gene has CDR1 SGHDT and CDR2 YYEEEE. The CDR3 loop spans 13 amino acids. As DNA, the CDR3 is TGTGCCAGCAGCCGCTGGGGCAATCAGCCCCAGCATTTT. It translates to CASSRWGNQPQHF.

The chain has TRBV6-6 and TRBJ2-5; 7 bases agree with TRBD1. Germline V gene lookup returns CDR1 MNHNY and CDR2 SVGAGI (reference sequence). V lost 5 bases, J lost 3 bases, and 3 bases stayed unmatched. The CDR3 runs 13 residues. CDR3 loop: CASSRQGKETQYF. CDR3 in DNA: TGTGCCAGCAGTAGACAGGGAAAAGAGACCCAGTACTTC.

CDR3 coding DNA: TGTGCCAGCAGCTTCTATCTAGCGGGGGGCGACGAGGAGCAGTTCTTC. It specifies CASSFYLAGGDEEQFF. V gene TRBV7-9 combines with J gene TRBJ2-1; 11 bases line up with TRBD2. In germline, CDR1 is SEHNR, CDR2 FQNEAQ (reference sequence). This CDR3 region has 16 residues. The V gene end was trimmed by 3 bases and the J gene end by 10 bases; junction bases not matched to a gene: 11. The full variable domain, in which reference TRBV7-9 and TRBJ2-1 provide the parts outside the CDR3, is DTGVSQNPRHKITKRGQNVTFRCDPISEHNRLYWYRQTLGQGPEFLTYFQNEAQLEKSRLLSDRFSAERPKGSFSTLEIQRTEQGDSAMYLCASSFYLAGGDEEQFFGPGTRLTVL.